Detailed here is one T cell receptor (beta chain). Its antigen is still unknown. These data come from a study of OX40 agonist ivuxolimab in advanced cancers. Study overall: Every 2 weeks, patients got intravenous ivuxolimab at one of six dose levels (0.01-10 mg/kg). Two patients with cutaneous melanoma and one with hepatocellular carcinoma, three in total, showed partial responses. Therapy given before enrollment (anti-PD-1, anti-PD-L1 or anti-CTLA-4) was allowed, and 40% had some. General study points: Within 6 weeks, CD4+ and CD8+ blood T cells expanded clonally at 0.1 to 3.0 mg/kg.

The protocol was immunoSEQ multiplex PCR, while the TCRdb copy is restricted to in-frame clones and leaves out a portion. The sample carries some 48,000 clones, over 90% recorded once. J lost 2 bases, V lost 1 base, and 4 bases had no gene match. Germline V gives CDR1 MGHRA, CDR2 YSYEKL. The CDR3 is 16 amino acids. This sequence originates from an adult with an advanced solid tumor such as melanoma, head and neck, liver or kidney cancer. The sequencing used CD4+ or CD8+ T cells sorted from blood, collected in a trial of the OX40 agonist ivuxolimab. The chain has TRBV4-1 and TRBJ2-1; 8 bases agree with TRBD1. CDR3 sequence: CASSQVSGGAYNEQFF. The CDR3 DNA reads as TGCGCCAGCAGCCAAGTCTCAGGGGGCGCCTACAATGAGCAGTTCTTC.